This TCR beta chain stems from a study of CXCR3-negative and CXCR3-positive naive CD8 T cells. Study-wide points: Hydrophobicity was higher for TRB CDR3s found in CXCR3-positive naive cells than in CXCR3-negative naive cells. It was found that naive subsets had comparable surface CD5, and TCR strength was inferred from TRB CDR3 properties.

The authors made the TRB cDNA libraries by 5' RACE using UMI labels. For each CDR3 protein, TCRdb gives one entry from its re-call of the 5' RACE reads, without DNA. This sample's table has roughly 6,900 distinct CDR3 sequences. Remarks on this clonotype: Its specificity is not known.

Looked up from germline, CDR1 is SGHNT and CDR2 is YENEEA. This CDR3 is 14 amino acids long. The rearrangement joins TRBV11-3 to TRBJ2-7; TCRdb designates TRBD1, a call that cannot be tested without DNA. The receptor was isolated from a human donor in good health. Some clones in this sample may be carry-over from other donors' samples. Sequenced material: naive CXCR3+ CD8+ T cells from blood. Subset denoted: CD45RO-CCR7+CD27+CD95- naive CD8+ T cells expressing CXCR3 (TNR3+). CDR3: CASSPPGGMYEQYF.